This T cell receptor beta chain comes out of a study of blood T cell repertoires in COVID-19. This study enrolled people aged about 18 to 90 from approximately 24 US geographic areas. Repertoires were generated with immunoSEQ multiplex PCR, while TCRdb's copy carries only in-frame clones and drops some. The sample carries 250,000 to 300,000 clones, approximately 91% recorded once. Specimen: PBMCs or T cells enriched from blood (not recorded which). This TCR was sampled from a woman aged 35 to 49 with acute COVID-19.

CDR3 DNA: TGTGCCAGCTCACAGGGGACTGGGAATCAGCCCCAGCATTTT. This encodes CASSQGTGNQPQHF. The chain combines TRBV18 with TRBJ1-5, with D perhaps matching TRBD1 (5 bases). Trimming shortened V by 4 bases and J by 4 bases, and 11 bases separated the two germline ends. Germline V lookup: CDR1 KGHSH, CDR2 LQKENI. CDR3 size: 14 residues.